This TCR beta chain was recovered during a study of blood T cell repertoires in COVID-19. Across the whole study: Acute and convalescent COVID-19 samples came from the United States, Italy and Spain. The cDNA or gDNA used as material had been derived from T cells, B-cell-depleted T cells, or PBMCs.

Measured with immunoSEQ multiplex PCR; TCRdb has only the in-frame clones, and not every one. This sample yields about 240,000 clones, of which roughly 80% are seen a single time; 9.5% to 15% belongs to the top ten. V lost 5 bases and J lost 1, with 11 bases in between. The CDR3 length is 13 residues. From germline, CDR1 is GTSNPN and CDR2 SVGIG (reference sequence). Material for sequencing was peripheral blood. The chain links TRBV30 to TRBJ1-1; D is perhaps TRBD1 (5 bases). The sequence was collected from a woman aged 55-69 years with active or convalescent COVID-19. CDR3 coding DNA: TGTGCCTGGCAGCAGGGCCAGAACACTGAAGCTTTCTTT. Residues: CAWQQGQNTEAFF.